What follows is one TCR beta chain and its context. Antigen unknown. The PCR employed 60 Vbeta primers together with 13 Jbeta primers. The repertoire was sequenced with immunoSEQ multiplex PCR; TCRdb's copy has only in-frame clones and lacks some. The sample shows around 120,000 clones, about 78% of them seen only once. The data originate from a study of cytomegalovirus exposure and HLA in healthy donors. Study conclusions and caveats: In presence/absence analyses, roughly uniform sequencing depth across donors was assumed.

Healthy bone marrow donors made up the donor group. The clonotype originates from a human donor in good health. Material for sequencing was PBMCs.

As DNA, the CDR3 is TGTGCCAGTAGTAAAATCGGGACAGACTATCAGCCCCAGCATTTT. It specifies CASSKIGTDYQPQHF. The V gene is TRBV19, the J gene TRBJ1-5; 7 nucleotides match TRBD1. The CDR3 is made up of 15 amino acids. Germline CDR1 is LNHDA and CDR2 is SQIVND (reference sequence). The V segment lost 4 bases and the J segment 5 bases; nucleotides outside the gene matches: 8.